The clone carrying this T cell receptor (beta chain) was observed a few times. The antigen remains undetermined. The data belong to a study of cytomegalovirus exposure and HLA in healthy donors. General study findings and limits: TCR beta chains associated with HLA were, in a later analysis, more clonally expanded than equally common others. Evidence from a later analysis indicated that most CMV-associated TCR beta chains looked HLA-restricted.

Germline values: CDR1 SGHRS, CDR2 YFSETQ. V was cut by 0 bases and J by 4 bases, with 11 bases left in between. The length of the CDR3 is 14 residues. PCR amplification relied on 60 Vbeta primers (plus 13 Jbeta primers). TCRdb's copy holds only in-frame clones and misses some; the assay was immunoSEQ multiplex PCR. The top ten clones hold more than 0.85% of a sample with 150,000 to 200,000 clones, approximately 84% of them seen once. Sequencing was done on a sample of PBMCs. J is TRBJ2-7 and V is TRBV5-1; D possibly corresponds to TRBD2 (6 bases). This sequence originates from a man aged 30 to 45 in good health and CMV-seronegative. For the CDR3, the DNA is TGCGCCAGCAGCTTGGATCCGGGGAGGTACGAGCAGTACTTC. Protein: CASSLDPGRYEQYF.